This TCR beta chain was sequenced in a study of shared clonotypes between healthy human individuals. Whole-study findings and limits: Unshared clonotypes carried lower generation probabilities than those common to all four donors.

CD45RO-negative, CCR7-selected cells formed the naive CD8 fraction, which excluded terminally differentiated effector memory CD45RA+ cells. Some clones are missing from TCRdb's copy, which holds only in-frame ones; the method was immunoSEQ multiplex PCR. The sample shows about 2.1 million clones, approximately 92% of them seen only once. CDR1 and CDR2 (germline): DFQATT, SNEGSKA (reference sequence). Trimming took 5 bases from V and 4 from J, leaving 9 bases between them. The CDR3 is 11 residues long. On this clone: The antigen is not known.

This chain connects TRBV20-1 to TRBJ2-7; D is ambiguous. Sequencing was carried out using naive CD8+ T cells from PBMCs. This TCR derives from a man between 18 and 29 years old in good health. Some clones in this sample may be carry-over from other donors' samples. The CDR3 DNA reads TGCAGTGCTTACGACCCTTACGAGCAGTACTTC. This gives the protein CSAYDPYEQYF.